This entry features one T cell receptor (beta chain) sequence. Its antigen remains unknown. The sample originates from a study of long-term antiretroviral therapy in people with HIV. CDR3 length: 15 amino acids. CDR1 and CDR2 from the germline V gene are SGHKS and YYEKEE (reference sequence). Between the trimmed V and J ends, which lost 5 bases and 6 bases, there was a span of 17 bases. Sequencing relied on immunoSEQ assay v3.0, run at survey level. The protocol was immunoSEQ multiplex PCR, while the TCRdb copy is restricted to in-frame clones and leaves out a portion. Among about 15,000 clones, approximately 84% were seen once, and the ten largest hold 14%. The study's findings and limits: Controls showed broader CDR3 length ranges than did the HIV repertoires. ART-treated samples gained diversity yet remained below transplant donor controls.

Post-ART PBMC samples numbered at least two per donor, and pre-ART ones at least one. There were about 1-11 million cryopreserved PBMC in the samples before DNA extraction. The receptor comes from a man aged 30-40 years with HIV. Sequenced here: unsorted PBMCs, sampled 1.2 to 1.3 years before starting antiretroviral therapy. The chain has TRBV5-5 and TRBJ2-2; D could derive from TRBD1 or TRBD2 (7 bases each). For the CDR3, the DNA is TGTGCCAGCAGTTCGGTGGCAGGGGGGGCCGGGGAGCTGTTTTTT. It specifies CASSSVAGGAGELFF.